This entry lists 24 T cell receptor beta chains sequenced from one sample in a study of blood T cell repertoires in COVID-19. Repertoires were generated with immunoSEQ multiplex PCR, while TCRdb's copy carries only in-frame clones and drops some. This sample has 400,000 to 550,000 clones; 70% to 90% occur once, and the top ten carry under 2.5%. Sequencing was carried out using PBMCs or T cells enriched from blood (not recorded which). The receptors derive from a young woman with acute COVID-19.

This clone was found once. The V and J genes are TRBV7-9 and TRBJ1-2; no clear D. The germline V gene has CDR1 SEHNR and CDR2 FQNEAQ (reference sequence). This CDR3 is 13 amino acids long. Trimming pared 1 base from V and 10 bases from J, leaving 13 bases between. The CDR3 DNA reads TGTGCCAGCAGCTTAGAAAGCCCACGCTCCTACACCTTC. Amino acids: CASSLESPRSYTF.

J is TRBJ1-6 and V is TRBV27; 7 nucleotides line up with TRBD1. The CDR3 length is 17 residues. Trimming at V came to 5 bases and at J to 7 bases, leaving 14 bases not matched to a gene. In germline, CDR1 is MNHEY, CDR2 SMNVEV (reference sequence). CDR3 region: CASSRAIQSGGNSPLHF. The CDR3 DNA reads TGTGCCAGCAGTCGAGCTATCCAATCAGGGGGGAATTCACCCCTCCACTTT.

The CDR3 region has the DNA TGTGCCAGCAGTCGCCGGGACAGGGCCGGCTATGGCTACACCTTC. This sequence encodes CASSRRDRAGYGYTF. The gene calls are TRBV6-2 or TRBV6-3 and TRBJ1-2; TRBD1 matches 9 bases. CDR3 length: 15 residues. Trimming took 5 bases from V and 4 from J; bases not matched to a gene: 8. Germline values: CDR1 MNHEY, CDR2 SVGEGT.

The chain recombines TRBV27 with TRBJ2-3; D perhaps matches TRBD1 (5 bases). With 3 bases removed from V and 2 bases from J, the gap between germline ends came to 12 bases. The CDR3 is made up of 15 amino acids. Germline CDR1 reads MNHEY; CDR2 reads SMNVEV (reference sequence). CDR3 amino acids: CASSLGQLITDTQYF. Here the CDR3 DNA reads TGTGCCAGCAGTTTGGGGCAGCTCATCACAGATACGCAGTATTTT.

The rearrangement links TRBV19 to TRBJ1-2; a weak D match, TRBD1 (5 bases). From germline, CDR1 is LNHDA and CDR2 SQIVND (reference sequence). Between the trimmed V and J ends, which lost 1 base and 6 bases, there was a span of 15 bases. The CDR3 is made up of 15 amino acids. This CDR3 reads CASSIVGVPGDGYTF. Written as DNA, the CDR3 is TGTGCCAGTAGTATAGTAGGGGTACCGGGAGATGGCTACACCTTC.

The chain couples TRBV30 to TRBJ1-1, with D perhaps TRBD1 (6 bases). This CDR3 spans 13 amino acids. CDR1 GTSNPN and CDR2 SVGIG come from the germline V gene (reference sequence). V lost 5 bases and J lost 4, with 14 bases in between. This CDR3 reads CAWATGPLTEAFF. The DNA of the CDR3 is TGTGCCTGGGCAACAGGGCCGCTCACTGAAGCTTTCTTT. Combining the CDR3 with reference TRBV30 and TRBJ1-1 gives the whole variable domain SQTIHQWPATLVQPVGSPLSLECTVEGTSNPNLYWYRQAAGRGLQLLFYSVGIGQISSEVPQNLSASRPQDRQFILSSKKLLLSDSGFYLCAWATGPLTEAFFGQGTRLTVV.

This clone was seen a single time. The CDR3 sequence: CASSTPGTGGKNEQFF. CDR3 nucleotide sequence: TGTGCCAGTAGTACTCCCGGGACAGGGGGAAAAAATGAGCAGTTCTTC. The chain employs TRBV19 and TRBJ2-1, with 11 positions matching TRBD1. Germline CDR1 and CDR2: LNHDA and SQIVND (reference sequence). V lost 4 bases, J lost 7 bases, and 9 bases stayed unmatched. The CDR3 totals 16 residues.

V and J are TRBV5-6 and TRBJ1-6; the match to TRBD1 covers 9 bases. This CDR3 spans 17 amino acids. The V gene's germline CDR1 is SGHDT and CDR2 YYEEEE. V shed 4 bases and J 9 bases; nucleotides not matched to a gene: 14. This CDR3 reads CASSPNTGTGRGSPLHF. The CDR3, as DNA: TGTGCCAGCAGCCCAAACACCGGGACAGGGAGAGGTTCACCCCTCCACTTT.

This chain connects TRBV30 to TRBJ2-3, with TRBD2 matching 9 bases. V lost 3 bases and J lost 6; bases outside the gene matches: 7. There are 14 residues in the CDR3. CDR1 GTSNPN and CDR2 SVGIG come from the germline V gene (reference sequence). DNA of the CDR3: TGTGCCTGGAGAGGCGGGAGGGCCTACGATACGCAGTATTTT. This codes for CAWRGGRAYDTQYF.

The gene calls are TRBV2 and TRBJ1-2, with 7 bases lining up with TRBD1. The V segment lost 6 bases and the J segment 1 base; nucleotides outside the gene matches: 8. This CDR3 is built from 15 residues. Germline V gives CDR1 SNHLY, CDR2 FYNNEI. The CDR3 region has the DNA TGTGCCAGCAGCCTCCGGGACAGTAGTAACTATGGCTACACCTTC. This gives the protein CASSLRDSSNYGYTF. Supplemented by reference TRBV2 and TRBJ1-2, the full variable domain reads EPEVTQTPSHQVTQMGQEVILRCVPISNHLYFYWYRQILGQKVEFLVSFYNNEISEKSEIFDDQFSVERPDGSNFTLKIRSTKLEDSAMYFCASSLRDSSNYGYTFGSGTRLTVV.

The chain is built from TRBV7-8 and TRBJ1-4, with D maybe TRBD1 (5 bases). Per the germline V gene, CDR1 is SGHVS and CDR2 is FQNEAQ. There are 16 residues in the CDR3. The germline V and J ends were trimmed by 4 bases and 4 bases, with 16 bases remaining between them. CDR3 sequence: CASSSKGGGLNEKLFF. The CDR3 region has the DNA TGTGCCAGCAGCTCAAAGGGCGGGGGACTTAATGAAAAACTGTTTTTT.

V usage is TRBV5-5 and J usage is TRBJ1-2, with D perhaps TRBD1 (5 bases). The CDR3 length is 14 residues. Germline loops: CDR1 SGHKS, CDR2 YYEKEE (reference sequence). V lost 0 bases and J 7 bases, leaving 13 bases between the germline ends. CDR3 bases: TGTGCCAGCAGCTTGGACGGATCGGGGGTTGGCTACACCTTC. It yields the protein CASSLDGSGVGYTF. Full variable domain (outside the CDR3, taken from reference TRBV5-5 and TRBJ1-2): DAGVTQSPTHLIKTRGQQVTLRCSPISGHKSVSWYQQVLGQGPQFIFQYYEKEERGRGNFPDRFSARQFPNYSSELNVNALLLGDSALYLCASSLDGSGVGYTFGSGTRLTVV.

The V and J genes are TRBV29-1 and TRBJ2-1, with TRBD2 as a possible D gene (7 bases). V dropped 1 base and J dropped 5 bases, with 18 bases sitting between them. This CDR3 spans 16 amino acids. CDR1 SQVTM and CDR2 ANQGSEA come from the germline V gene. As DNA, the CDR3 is TGCAGCGTTGAAGTAAGAGGACAGCGGGGCCACAATGAGCAGTTCTTC. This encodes CSVEVRGQRGHNEQFF.

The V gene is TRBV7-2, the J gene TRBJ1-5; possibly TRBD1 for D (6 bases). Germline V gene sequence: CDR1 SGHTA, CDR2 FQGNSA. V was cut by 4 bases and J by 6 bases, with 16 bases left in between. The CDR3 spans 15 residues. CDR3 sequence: CASSWAGGRGQPQHF. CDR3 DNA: TGTGCCAGCAGCTGGGCGGGGGGCCGAGGTCAGCCCCAGCATTTT.

CDR3 sequence: CASSQEGVRYSGANVLTF. Here the CDR3 DNA reads TGTGCCAGCAGCCAAGAGGGCGTCCGATACTCTGGGGCCAACGTCCTGACTTTC. J is TRBJ2-6 and V is TRBV3-1 (or the pseudogene TRBV3-2); no firm D call. Germline V gene data show CDR1 as LGHDT and CDR2 as YNNKEL (reference sequence). Trimming stripped 0 bases from V and 0 bases from J, with 12 bases between. The CDR3 has 18 amino acids.

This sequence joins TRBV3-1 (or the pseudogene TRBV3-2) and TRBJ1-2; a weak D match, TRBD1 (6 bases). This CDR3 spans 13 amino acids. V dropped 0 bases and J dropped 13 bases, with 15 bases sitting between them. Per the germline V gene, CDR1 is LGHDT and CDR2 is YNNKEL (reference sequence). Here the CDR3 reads CASSQDYGGRFTF. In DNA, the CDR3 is TGTGCCAGCAGCCAAGATTACGGGGGGCGGTTCACCTTC.

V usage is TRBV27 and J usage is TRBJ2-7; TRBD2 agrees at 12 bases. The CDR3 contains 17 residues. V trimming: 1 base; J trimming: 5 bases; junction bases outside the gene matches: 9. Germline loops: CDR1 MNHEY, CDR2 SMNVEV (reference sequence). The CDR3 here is CASSLFLAGGPTNEQYF. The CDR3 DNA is TGTGCCAGCAGTTTATTTCTAGCGGGAGGGCCGACAAACGAGCAGTACTTC.

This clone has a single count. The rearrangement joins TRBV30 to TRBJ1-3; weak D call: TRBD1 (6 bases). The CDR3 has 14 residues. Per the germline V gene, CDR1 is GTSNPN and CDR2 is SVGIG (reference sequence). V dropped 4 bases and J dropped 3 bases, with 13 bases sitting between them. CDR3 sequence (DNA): TGTGCCTGGAACAGGGATTTCGGTGGAAACACCATATATTTT. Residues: CAWNRDFGGNTIYF.

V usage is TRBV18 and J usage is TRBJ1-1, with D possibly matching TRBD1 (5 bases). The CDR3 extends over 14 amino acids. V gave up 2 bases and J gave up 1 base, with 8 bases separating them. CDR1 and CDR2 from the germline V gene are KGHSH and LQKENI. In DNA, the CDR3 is TGTGCCAGCTCACCAGCAGGGTCGAACACTGAAGCTTTCTTT. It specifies CASSPAGSNTEAFF.

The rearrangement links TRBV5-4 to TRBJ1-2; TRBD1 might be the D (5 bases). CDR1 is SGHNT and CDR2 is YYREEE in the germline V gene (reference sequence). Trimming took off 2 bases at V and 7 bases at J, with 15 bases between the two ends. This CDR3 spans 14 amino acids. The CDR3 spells CASSLRGASAGYTF. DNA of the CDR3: TGTGCCAGCAGCTTAAGGGGCGCCAGCGCTGGCTACACCTTC.

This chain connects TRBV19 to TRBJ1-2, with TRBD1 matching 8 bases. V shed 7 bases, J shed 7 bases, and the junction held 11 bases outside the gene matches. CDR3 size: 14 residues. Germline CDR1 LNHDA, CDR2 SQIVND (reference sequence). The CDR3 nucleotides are TGTGCCAGTAATGACAGGGGACTTGATGGTGGCTACACCTTC. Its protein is CASNDRGLDGGYTF.

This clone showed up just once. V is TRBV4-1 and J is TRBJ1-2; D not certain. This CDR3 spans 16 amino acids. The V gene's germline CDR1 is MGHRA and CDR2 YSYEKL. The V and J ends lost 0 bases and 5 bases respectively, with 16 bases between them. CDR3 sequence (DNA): TGCGCCAGCAGCCAAGATGGCCGGGGAGTTTGGTATGGCTACACCTTC. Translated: CASSQDGRGVWYGYTF.

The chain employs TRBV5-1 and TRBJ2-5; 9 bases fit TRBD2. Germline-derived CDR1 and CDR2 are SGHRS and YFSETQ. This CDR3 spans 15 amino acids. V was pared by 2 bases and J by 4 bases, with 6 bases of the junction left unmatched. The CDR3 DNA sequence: TGCGCCAGCAGCTTAGGCGGGGGGGAGAGAGAGACCCAGTACTTC. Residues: CASSLGGGERETQYF.

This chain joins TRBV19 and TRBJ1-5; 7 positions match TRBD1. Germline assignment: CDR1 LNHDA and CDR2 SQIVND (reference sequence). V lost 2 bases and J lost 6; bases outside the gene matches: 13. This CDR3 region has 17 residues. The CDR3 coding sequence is TGTGCCAGTAGTATAAGGTTTTCGGAGACAGGGCCTCAGCCCCAGCATTTT. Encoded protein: CASSIRFSETGPQPQHF.